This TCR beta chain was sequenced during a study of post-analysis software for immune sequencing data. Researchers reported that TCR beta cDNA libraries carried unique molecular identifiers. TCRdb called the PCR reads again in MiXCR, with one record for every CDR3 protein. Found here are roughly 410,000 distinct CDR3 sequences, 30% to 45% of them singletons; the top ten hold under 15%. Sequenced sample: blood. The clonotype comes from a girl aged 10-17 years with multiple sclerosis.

The CDR3 DNA reads TGCAGTGCTTCCAAAATAGCGGGGGAAATCACAGATACGCAGTATTTT. Protein: CSASKIAGEITDTQYF. V gene TRBV20-1 combines with J gene TRBJ2-3, with 9 bases lining up with TRBD2. V dropped 5 bases and J dropped 2; count of bases not matched to a gene: 11. CDR3 length: 16 residues. From germline, CDR1 is DFQATT and CDR2 SNEGSKA (reference sequence).